This passage covers 7 T cell receptor beta chains from one sample sequenced in a study of shared clonotypes between healthy human individuals. Sequenced by immunoSEQ multiplex PCR; TCRdb stores in-frame clones only, minus some. The sample lists a few million clones; 90% to 97% were seen once. Sample: naive CD4+ T cells sorted from blood. The subset: CD45RA+ positively selected. These receptors all come from a man in his late teens or twenties in good health.

The gene calls are TRBV9 and TRBJ1-5; D may be TRBD1 (5 bases). This CDR3 spans 15 amino acids. Looked up from germline, CDR1 is SGDLS and CDR2 is YYNGEE. Trimming shortened V by 0 bases and J by 3 bases, and 10 bases separated the two germline ends. CDR3 sequence reads: CASSVEAGPNQPQHF. CDR3 sequence (DNA): TGTGCCAGCAGCGTAGAGGCAGGGCCCAATCAGCCCCAGCATTTT. Complete variable domain (other parts from reference TRBV9 and TRBJ1-5): DSGVTQTPKHLITATGQRVTLRCSPRSGDLSVYWYQQSLDQGLQFLIQYYNGEERAKGNILERFSAQQFPDLHSELNLSSLELGDSALYFCASSVEAGPNQPQHFGDGTRLSIL.

The chain couples TRBV18 to TRBJ2-1; perhaps D is TRBD1 or TRBD2 (6 bases each). The length of the CDR3 is 15 residues. The ends were cut back, 6 bases at V and 9 bases at J, with 21 bases in the middle. CDR1 and CDR2 (germline): KGHSH, LQKENI. The CDR3 sequence is CASSEGDQGGLEQFF. CDR3 in DNA: TGTGCCAGCTCGGAGGGGGACCAAGGCGGGCTTGAGCAGTTCTTC.

V gene TRBV5-1 combines with J gene TRBJ2-3, with a tentative D call TRBD2 (5 bases). CDR3 length: 17 residues. CDR1 and CDR2 from the germline V gene are SGHRS and YFSETQ. V gave up 4 bases and J gave up 5 bases, with 23 bases separating them. The CDR3 coding sequence is TGCGCCAGCAGCCTAGAACCCTACTCGGGGAAAGGAGATACGCAGTATTTT. It yields the protein CASSLEPYSGKGDTQYF.

This rearrangement joins TRBV5-4 to TRBJ2-3; 14 bases agree with TRBD2. The CDR3 length is 20 residues. CDR1 and CDR2 (germline): SGHNT, YYREEE (reference sequence). V lost 4 bases to trimming and J lost 2 bases; unmatched junction nucleotides: 15. The chain's CDR3 is CASSPPIVRLAGGPTDTQYF. The CDR3 coding sequence is TGTGCCAGCAGCCCACCTATTGTGAGACTAGCGGGAGGGCCCACAGATACGCAGTATTTT.

The chain combines TRBV2 with TRBJ2-7; D is perhaps TRBD1 (6 bases). CDR3 length equals 14 residues. V dropped 6 bases and J dropped 4 bases, with 16 bases sitting between them. CDR1 SNHLY and CDR2 FYNNEI come from the germline V gene. CDR3 DNA sequence: TGTGCCAGCAGATACAGGGACATCTCTTACGAGCAGTACTTC. Residues: CASRYRDISYEQYF.

V and J are TRBV5-1 and TRBJ1-2; TRBD1 matches 10 bases. The CDR3 runs 15 residues. Germline lookup yields CDR1 SGHRS and CDR2 YFSETQ. V gave up 4 bases and J gave up 3 bases; unmatched junction bases: 6. DNA for the CDR3: TGCGCCAGCAGCCCCCAGACAGGGGGCGACTATGGCTACACCTTC. Translated: CASSPQTGGDYGYTF.

The rearrangement links TRBV5-4 to TRBJ2-5, with 7 bases matching TRBD2. Germline CDR1 is SGHNT and CDR2 is YYREEE (reference sequence). V trimming: 1 base; J trimming: 2 bases; junction bases outside the gene matches: 8. There are 16 residues in the CDR3. CDR3 in amino acids: CASSLSAAAGQETQYF. The CDR3 DNA follows: TGTGCCAGCAGCTTGAGTGCCGCAGCGGGGCAAGAGACCCAGTACTTC.